This TCR beta chain was captured by sequencing in a study of cytotoxic CD8 clonotypes in ibrutinib-treated CLL. Whole-study results and caveats: Clonality, elevated at ibrutinib response, dropped back toward baseline at progression.

This clone was seen just once. Antigen unknown. Profiled with immunoSEQ multiplex PCR; TCRdb holds only in-frame clones, not every one. The repertoire includes nearly 300,000 clones, approximately 79% of them detected once, and about 6% sits in the top ten. The ends lost 5 bases at V and 4 bases at J; junction bases unmatched: 5. This CDR3 spans 14 amino acids. Germline V gene lookup returns CDR1 LNHDA and CDR2 SQIVND (reference sequence). The sequences come from PBMCs, collected at disease progression, from a patient treated with ibrutinib. The sequence derives from a human donor with chronic lymphocytic leukemia. V gene TRBV19 combines with J gene TRBJ2-3; 8 bases align to TRBD2. CDR3 protein: CASSPGGGPDTQYF. The CDR3 DNA reads TGTGCCAGTAGTCCAGGCGGGGGGCCAGATACGCAGTATTTT.